This T cell receptor beta chain was recorded in a study of CD8+ T cells in alopecia areata listed by TCRdb under 2018. A note on the overall study: In both human patients and the C3H/HeJ mouse model, the study applied high-throughput TCRbeta sequencing to look at T cell clonal expansion in alopecia areata. The RNA source kit depended on sample type: the PAXgene miRNA kit for fixed scalp, the miRNeasy kit for PBMCs, and the RNeasy kit for mouse skin. immunoSEQ multiplex PCR using 35 Vbeta forward primers and 13 Jbeta reverse primers was used to amplify TCRbeta CDR3 regions. Clonality in the scalp was compared among normal scalp (n=4), patchy alopecia areata scalp (n=8), and alopecia totalis/universalis scalp (n=8). In humans, TCRbeta sequencing was performed on scalp tissue and on sorted CD4+ and CD8+ peripheral blood T cells from healthy controls and from patients with patchy or totalis/universalis alopecia areata.

According to the germline V gene (reference sequence), CDR1 reads MNHEY and CDR2 reads SMNVEV. Its CDR3 holds 14 amino acids, cysteine through phenylalanine. Here the CDR3 DNA is all that survives: 42 bases in frame from base 1. V is pared back by 2 bases and J by 5 bases, with 10 bases lying between the germline termini. Study-level results and caveats: Unlike mouse skin, which is dominated by gammadelta T cells, normal human skin has resident alphabeta T cells that are also sequenced, and this complicates analysis of the scalp TCR repertoire. Lesional scalp, especially in alopecia totalis/universalis, showed higher clonality and more expanded CD8+ clones than normal scalp, suggesting antigenic drive. TCR sequences shared between patients were less clear than in mice, possibly partly because of HLA diversity in the patient population.

PBMCs were isolated by density centrifugation and stained for CD3, CD4 and CD8, after which CD4+ and CD8+ T cells were sorted on a FACSAria. Scalp biopsies and blood samples were obtained from unaffected controls. A remark on this clone: The antigen it binds to is not known. No quality values exist for individual bases; no much larger clone is one base distant.

Receptors were amplified or captured by the immunoSEQ multiplex PCR assay. To provide template for TCR sequencing, every sample had RNA extracted and reverse transcribed into cDNA. First-strand cDNA was synthesized using SuperScript III with a 2:1 mix of oligo-dT and random hexamers. A synthetic immune receptor repertoire was used to assess amplification bias, and residual bias was removed computationally. Concerning the study's data processing: After raw reads were preprocessed to remove errors, the CDR3 was defined following IMGT conventions as running from the conserved cysteine to phenylalanine. Clonality was calculated as 1 minus Shannon entropy normalized by log2 of the number of productive unique TCRs. CD4 or CD8 identity of scalp clones was inferred by cross-referencing scalp TCRbeta sequences with sorted blood CD4 and CD8 repertoires. TCRdb holds this immuneACCESS table with in-frame rearrangements only. Some clones are missing; in checked studies, unresolved V genes explain under half, and the rest has no known cause. V, J and clone size are those of that table, while D and trimming were read from the DNA. This sample gives 110,000 to 150,000 clones in total; about three fifths of them show up just once. The top ten hold around 34% of the sample.

The sequence links TRBV27 to TRBJ1-5, with the D gene call left open. Sequences were obtained from CD8+ T cells sorted from blood. The TCR originated in a human donor in good health. The base sequence is TGTGCCAGCAGTTTACGAGGGTTGCATCAGCCCCAGCATTTT. Its translation is CASSLRGLHQPQHF.